A single sample is the source of the 21 T cell receptor beta chains below, sequenced in a study of control samples from healthy donors and cancer patients. Sequencing was performed with immunoSEQ multiplex PCR; in TCRdb, only in-frame clones are kept and a portion is missing. Altogether roughly 450,000 clones are present, around nine tenths being singletons, with the ten largest covering around 6.4%. Sequencing used PBMCs. The receptors originated from a middle-aged man with head and neck cancer.

In the case of this clone: A far larger clone is only one base removed, so a read error is likely. The gene calls are TRBV13 and TRBJ2-7; D gene ambiguous. CDR1 is PRHDT, CDR2 FYEKMQ, per germline (reference sequence). The CDR3 has 12 amino acids. CDR3 in DNA: TGTGCCAGCAGCTTCGTACCCTACGAGCATTACTTC. This gives the protein CASSFVPYEHYF. Variable domain in full (rest from reference TRBV13 and TRBJ2-7): AAGVIQSPRHLIKEKRETATLKCYPIPRHDTVYWYQQGPGQDPQFLISFYEKMQSDKGSIPDRFSAQQFSDYHSELNMSSLELGDSALYFCASSFVPYEHYFGPGTRLTVT.

CDR3 region: CASSQADKYGGLVNQPQHF. CDR3 nucleotides: TGTGCCAGCAGCCAAGCTGATAAGTATGGGGGGCTCGTCAATCAGCCCCAGCATTTT. The rearrangement links TRBV4-2 to TRBJ1-5; D might be TRBD1 (6 bases). Trimming shortened V by 1 base and J by 3 bases, and 22 bases separated the two germline ends. This CDR3 contains 19 residues. Germline assignment: CDR1 LGHNA and CDR2 YNFKEQ.

This chain connects TRBV7-8 to TRBJ2-1, with D possibly called TRBD1 or TRBD2 (5 bases each). The CDR3 sequence is 14 residues long. Trimming removed 3 bases from V and 3 bases from J, with 9 bases in between. The germline gives CDR1 SGHVS, CDR2 FQNEAQ. The CDR3: CASSFEGNYNEQFF. The CDR3 DNA sequence: TGTGCCAGCAGCTTTGAGGGGAACTACAATGAGCAGTTCTTC.

The gene calls are TRBV5-1 and TRBJ1-2, with D perhaps matching TRBD1 (6 bases). Per the germline V gene, CDR1 is SGHRS and CDR2 is YFSETQ. The ends were cut back, 1 base at V and 3 bases at J, with 10 bases in the middle. The CDR3 spans 14 residues. CDR3 protein: CASSLSGEDYGYTF. CDR3 DNA sequence: TGCGCCAGCAGCTTGTCAGGGGAAGACTATGGCTACACCTTC.

This clone appeared once. This sample also contains other DNA sequences that code for the same CDR3. The chain recombines TRBV6-5 with TRBJ1-1; D is undetermined. The CDR3 sequence is 13 residues long. CDR1 is MNHEY, CDR2 SVGAGI, per germline. V dropped 2 bases and J dropped 0 bases, with 4 bases sitting between them. CDR3 region: CASSYRVNTEAFF. The DNA for the CDR3 is TGTGCCAGCAGTTACAGAGTGAACACTGAAGCTTTCTTT.

This clone was counted a single time. For the CDR3, the DNA is TGTGCCTGGTCCCGACTAGCGGGGACGGGGAATGAGCAGTTCTTC. Protein: CAWSRLAGTGNEQFF. The chain joins TRBV30 to TRBJ2-1, with 11 bases identical to TRBD2. V shed 5 bases, J shed 7 bases, and the junction held 10 bases outside the gene matches. CDR1 is GTSNPN, CDR2 SVGIG, per germline (reference sequence). There are 15 residues in the CDR3.

On this clone itself: Other DNA sequences in this sample translate to the same CDR3. This chain uses TRBV5-5 with TRBJ2-2; no reliable D call. Germline CDR1 reads SGHKS; CDR2 reads YYEKEE (reference sequence). Deletions cut 0 bases from V and 1 base from J, with 4 bases between. The CDR3 length is 14 residues. CDR3 in DNA: TGTGCCAGCAGCTTGGTGGTGAACACCGGGGAGCTGTTTTTT. Encoded protein: CASSLVVNTGELFF.

The V and J genes are TRBV11-2 and TRBJ2-1; 14 nucleotides agree with TRBD2. The J segment lost 2 bases and the V segment lost 6 bases, leaving 3 bases of the junction unmatched. Germline V gene sequence: CDR1 SGHAT, CDR2 FQNNGV. CDR3 length: 16 amino acids. The CDR3 here is CASRPTSGRAYNEQFF. CDR3 coding DNA: TGTGCCAGCAGGCCGACTAGCGGGAGGGCCTACAATGAGCAGTTCTTC. The full variable domain, with the rest looked up from reference TRBV11-2 and TRBJ2-1, is EAGVAQSPRYKIIEKRQSVAFWCNPISGHATLYWYQQILGQGPKLLIQFQNNGVVDDSQLPKDRFSAERLKGVDSTLKIQPAKLEDSAVYLCASRPTSGRAYNEQFFGPGTRLTVL.

This chain joins TRBV4-1 and TRBJ1-2; 9 bases map to TRBD1. J was trimmed by 2 bases and V by 8 bases; bases with no gene match: 9. The CDR3 loop spans 15 amino acids. CDR1 is MGHRA and CDR2 is YSYEKL in the germline V gene. CDR3 region: CASHSPGTGNYGYTF. For the CDR3, the DNA is TGCGCCAGCCACTCCCCAGGGACAGGGAACTATGGCTACACCTTC.

The chain links TRBV24-1 to TRBJ2-3; D is possibly TRBD2 (6 bases). Trimming cost V 6 bases and J 2 bases, with 11 bases left between them. CDR1 is KGHDR, CDR2 SFDVKD, per germline. This CDR3 has 14 amino acids. CDR3 nucleotides: TGTGCCACCAGTCGGGAGTCCCTCACAGATACGCAGTATTTT. Its protein product is CATSRESLTDTQYF.

The table lists this clone with a count of one. The chain is built from TRBV28 and TRBJ1-5; D gene ambiguous. Trimming shortened V by 3 bases and J by 0 bases, and 12 bases separated the two germline ends. The length of the CDR3 is 16 residues. CDR1 and CDR2 (germline): MDHEN, SYDVKM. CDR3 sequence reads: CASSFTAPYSNQPQHF. In DNA form, the CDR3 reads TGTGCCAGCAGTTTTACAGCCCCGTATAGCAATCAGCCCCAGCATTTT.

This clone appeared a few times. The chain has TRBV18 and TRBJ1-2, with 7 bases fitting TRBD1. The CDR3 spans 16 residues. Germline-derived CDR1 and CDR2 are KGHSH and LQKENI. V lost 0 bases, J lost 4 bases, and 8 bases stayed unmatched. DNA of the CDR3: TGTGCCAGCTCACCACCGGTGGGGCGGGACAGCTATGGCTACACCTTC. This gives the protein CASSPPVGRDSYGYTF.

To note about this clone: This specimen includes other DNA sequences encoding the same CDR3. The J gene is TRBJ1-1, the V gene TRBV30; TRBD1 is a possible D gene (5 bases). V lost 2 bases and J 1 base, leaving 11 bases between the germline ends. CDR1 is GTSNPN and CDR2 is SVGIG in the germline V gene (reference sequence). This CDR3 region has 14 residues. CDR3 sequence reads: CAWSRGLANTEAFF. Here the CDR3 DNA reads TGTGCCTGGAGTAGGGGCCTGGCGAACACTGAAGCTTTCTTT.

The chain is built from TRBV5-4 and TRBJ2-7; 11 bases are shared with TRBD1. The CDR3 length is 14 residues. Germline V gives CDR1 SGHNT, CDR2 YYREEE (reference sequence). The junction had 2 bases not matched to a gene; V was cut back by 4 bases and J by 2 bases. The CDR3 region is CASSPGQGAYEQYF. For the CDR3, the DNA is TGTGCCAGCAGCCCGGGACAGGGGGCCTACGAGCAGTACTTC. Together with reference TRBV5-4 and TRBJ2-7, the CDR3 gives the full variable domain: ETGVTQSPTHLIKTRGQQVTLRCSSQSGHNTVSWYQQALGQGPQFIFQYYREEENGRGNFPPRFSGLQFPNYSSELNVNALELDDSALYLCASSPGQGAYEQYFGPGTRLTVT.

V gene TRBV6-2 or TRBV6-3 combines with J gene TRBJ1-1; D gene uncertain. The CDR3 has 17 residues. Germline V gene sequence: CDR1 MNHEY, CDR2 SVGEGT. V lost 0 bases, J lost 3 bases, and 17 bases lay in between. CDR3 sequence reads: CASSYSAMTPVDTEAFF. As DNA, the CDR3 is TGTGCCAGCAGTTACTCGGCTATGACACCGGTGGACACTGAAGCTTTCTTT.

This rearrangement joins TRBV2 to TRBJ1-2; D might be TRBD1 (5 bases). V gave up 3 bases and J gave up 5 bases, with 25 bases separating them. CDR1 SNHLY and CDR2 FYNNEI come from the germline V gene. The CDR3 runs to 18 residues. In DNA, the CDR3 is TGTGCCAGCAGTGATGGGGCGGAGTGGGTTAAGGGCTTTTATGGCTACACCTTC. Translated: CASSDGAEWVKGFYGYTF. Combining the CDR3 with reference TRBV2 and TRBJ1-2 gives the whole variable domain EPEVTQTPSHQVTQMGQEVILRCVPISNHLYFYWYRQILGQKVEFLVSFYNNEISEKSEIFDDQFSVERPDGSNFTLKIRSTKLEDSAMYFCASSDGAEWVKGFYGYTFGSGTRLTVV.

V gene TRBV18 combines with J gene TRBJ2-7; a weak D match, TRBD2 (7 bases). CDR1 is KGHSH and CDR2 is LQKENI in the germline V gene. This CDR3 comprises 16 residues. V was clipped by 3 bases and J by 0 bases, with 15 bases between them. The DNA of the CDR3 is TGTGCCAGCTCACCCCCCGCGGGGGCCAGCTCCTACGAGCAGTACTTC. Translating it yields CASSPPAGASSYEQYF. The variable domain in full, with the rest retrieved from reference TRBV18 and TRBJ2-7, is NAGVMQNPRHLVRRRGQEARLRCSPMKGHSHVYWYRQLPEEGLKFMVYLQKENIIDESGMPKERFSAEFPKEGPSILRIQQVVRGDSAAYFCASSPPAGASSYEQYFGPGTRLTVT.

The V gene is TRBV3-1 (or the pseudogene TRBV3-2), the J gene TRBJ2-5, with 10 bases matching TRBD2. The length of the CDR3 is 15 residues. The V and J ends lost 1 base and 4 bases, in that order; junction bases with no gene match: 3. The germline CDR1 and CDR2 sequences are LGHDT and YNNKEL (reference sequence). The CDR3 reads CASSQALAGVETQYF. The CDR3 coding sequence is TGTGCCAGCAGCCAAGCTCTAGCGGGAGTAGAGACCCAGTACTTC.

The CDR3 here is CASSQQGGEAFF. CDR3 coding DNA: TGTGCCAGCTCACAACAGGGGGGTGAAGCTTTCTTT. This chain links TRBV18 with TRBJ1-1; 8 bases are a match to TRBD1. CDR3 size: 12 residues. Germline CDR1 is KGHSH and CDR2 is LQKENI. V trimming: 4 bases; J trimming: 7 bases; junction bases outside the gene matches: 2. The full variable domain, with the rest looked up from reference TRBV18 and TRBJ1-1, is NAGVMQNPRHLVRRRGQEARLRCSPMKGHSHVYWYRQLPEEGLKFMVYLQKENIIDESGMPKERFSAEFPKEGPSILRIQQVVRGDSAAYFCASSQQGGEAFFGQGTRLTVV.

This chain connects TRBV6-6 to TRBJ2-3; 9 bases map to TRBD1. CDR3 length equals 15 residues. V gave up 7 bases and J gave up 4 bases; unmatched junction bases: 9. Germline V gene data show CDR1 as MNHNY and CDR2 as SVGAGI (reference sequence). The CDR3 coding sequence is TGTGCCAGCATTCCGGGACAGGGTAAGCCAGATACGCAGTATTTT. Translation: CASIPGQGKPDTQYF.

The sample holds one count of this clone. V usage is TRBV7-6 and J usage is TRBJ2-3, with 9 bases fitting TRBD1. Germline V CDR1 and CDR2: SGHVS, FNYEAQ. The junction had 7 bases not matched to a gene; V was cut back by 10 bases and J by 5 bases. CDR3 length equals 13 residues. DNA for the CDR3: TGTGCCACCGCGACAGGGGGTAGAGATACGCAGTATTTT. As protein: CATATGGRDTQYF.